This T cell receptor beta chain was identified during a study of T cell responses to AZD1222 COVID-19 vaccine. Study-level points and caveats: Most donors were white British and more were female, and clonal diversity was possibly underestimated. Spike-wide coverage was observed for vaccine-associated CD4 TCRs, with dominant responses at 160-218 and 743-854. Breadth and depth of Spike-specific TCRs rose after two AZD1222 doses.

V lost 5 bases and J lost 9, with 11 bases in between. Germline-derived CDR1 and CDR2 are SEHNR and FQNEAQ (reference sequence). The CDR3 covers 12 residues. Repertoires were generated with immunoSEQ multiplex PCR, while TCRdb's copy carries only in-frame clones and drops some. The profile shows 70,000 to 95,000 clones, around 80% of them singletons. Turning to this clone: Its antigen remains unknown.

The specimen comprised peripheral blood, sampled on day 0 of AZD1222 vaccination. This rearrangement joins TRBV7-9 to TRBJ2-1; D uncertain. The TCR originated in an adult in good health. The chain's CDR3 is CASSVPGGEQFF. CDR3 coding DNA: TGTGCCAGCAGCGTCCCGGGCGGTGAGCAGTTCTTC.